Below are 10 T cell receptor beta chains sequenced from a single sample in a study of cytomegalovirus exposure and HLA in healthy donors. Use of 60 Vbeta and 13 Jbeta primers characterized the PCR. Repertoires were generated with immunoSEQ multiplex PCR, while TCRdb's copy carries only in-frame clones and drops some. The sample gives 110,000 or so clones, approximately 82% of which show up once; over 8% is in the top ten. The specimen sequenced was PBMCs. The source of these receptors is a man aged 35-49 years in good health and CMV-seropositive.

V is TRBV9 and J is TRBJ2-2; 9 nucleotides match TRBD2. The CDR3 runs 16 residues. V gave up 0 bases and J gave up 5 bases; unmatched junction bases: 5. Germline lookup yields CDR1 SGDLS and CDR2 YYNGEE. CDR3 residues: CASSVGASGNTGELFF. CDR3 bases: TGTGCCAGCAGCGTAGGTGCTAGCGGGAATACCGGGGAGCTGTTTTTT.

This clone is a singleton in its sample. The chain recombines TRBV27 with TRBJ2-1; 8 bases line up with TRBD2. CDR1 and CDR2 (germline): MNHEY, SMNVEV (reference sequence). The CDR3 is 16 amino acids. J gave up 0 bases and V 8 bases, and 9 bases lay outside the gene matches. This CDR3 reads CASFNAGRASYNEQFF. The CDR3, as DNA: TGTGCCAGCTTTAATGCCGGGAGGGCCTCCTACAATGAGCAGTTCTTC.

The chain combines TRBV7-6 with TRBJ2-5; 7 bases align to TRBD1. J was trimmed by 5 bases and V by 5 bases; bases with no gene match: 5. CDR1 and CDR2 from the germline V gene are SGHVS and FNYEAQ. The length of the CDR3 is 13 residues. For the CDR3, the DNA is TGTGCCAGCAGCCGGACAGGTGGGGAGACCCAGTACTTC. Protein: CASSRTGGETQYF.

This chain links TRBV5-1 with TRBJ2-2; weak D call: TRBD2 (5 bases). V lost 9 bases, J lost 3 bases, and 15 bases lay in between. The CDR3 sequence is 14 residues long. Germline CDR1 SGHRS, CDR2 YFSETQ. The CDR3 nucleotides are TGCGCCACCAAGGAGCGGACCGACACCGGGGAGCTGTTTTTT. This gives the protein CATKERTDTGELFF.

V usage is TRBV4-3 and J usage is TRBJ1-1; no definite D call. There are 13 residues in the CDR3. Between the trimmed V and J ends, which lost 0 bases and 1 base, there was a span of 3 bases. Per the germline V gene, CDR1 is LGHNA and CDR2 is YSLEER. The CDR3 region has the DNA TGCGCCAGCAGCCAAGAGGCGAACACTGAAGCTTTCTTT. Amino acid sequence: CASSQEANTEAFF.

This chain connects TRBV30 to TRBJ2-3; TRBD1 is a possible D gene (5 bases). The CDR3 totals 13 residues. Germline V lookup: CDR1 GTSNPN, CDR2 SVGIG (reference sequence). Trimming left V 5 bases short and J 0 bases short, with 9 bases between. The CDR3 reads CAWGHSSTDTQYF. CDR3 DNA: TGTGCCTGGGGACACTCTAGCACAGATACGCAGTATTTT.

The rearrangement links TRBV18 to TRBJ1-1, with TRBD1 matching over 9 bases. CDR3 size: 15 residues. Germline V CDR1 and CDR2: KGHSH, LQKENI. V lost 3 bases, J lost 1 base, and 3 bases stayed unmatched. CDR3 bases: TGTGCCAGCTCACCTCGGACAGGGGCGAACACTGAAGCTTTCTTT. Translating it yields CASSPRTGANTEAFF.

V usage is TRBV11-2 and J usage is TRBJ2-5, with D maybe TRBD2 (6 bases). The CDR3 extends over 14 amino acids. Germline-derived CDR1 and CDR2 are SGHAT and FQNNGV. The V gene lost 5 bases and the J gene lost 1 base, with 11 bases spanning the gap. CDR3 nucleotide sequence: TGTGCCAGCAGCAATGGGGGGATCCAAGAGACCCAGTACTTC. Translation: CASSNGGIQETQYF.

This chain joins TRBV27 and TRBJ2-5; 11 nucleotides align to TRBD1. V shed 5 bases, J shed 3 bases, and the junction held 14 bases outside the gene matches. The CDR3 length is 18 residues. The germline V gene has CDR1 MNHEY and CDR2 SMNVEV (reference sequence). The CDR3 DNA reads TGTGCCAGCAGTCCGACCCGGACAGGGGGCAGGAGGGAAGAGACCCAGTACTTC. It codes for CASSPTRTGGRREETQYF.

CDR3: CASRTGGEGYEQYF. CDR3 in DNA: TGTGCCAGCCGAACAGGGGGAGAGGGCTACGAGCAGTACTTC. J is TRBJ2-5 and V is TRBV13, with 8 bases that match TRBD1. The J call may be mistaken, given a closer DNA end match to TRBJ2-7. The CDR3 is made up of 14 amino acids. Germline V gives CDR1 PRHDT, CDR2 FYEKMQ (reference sequence).